The 8 T cell receptor beta chains reported below all come from one sample, sequenced in a study of blood T cells in healthy people across ages (dated by TCRdb to 2014 to 2015). Library prep was done by 5' RACE. The listed sequencing device is Illumina HiSeq 2500. A second 7 to 11 cycle PCR used a sample-barcoded 5' primer and a J-beta primer mix. TCRdb passed the public sequencing reads through fastp at Q25 and MiXCR, retaining productive beta sequences. Every CDR3 protein is listed once, alongside the most common genes and DNA of its rows. For this sample the table gives 1.5 million to 2 million distinct CDR3 sequences, of which about 35% were detected only once. Of the sample, about 10% falls within the top ten clones. The specimen was blood. Every receptor here comes from a woman younger than 45 in good health.

This chain connects TRBV27 to TRBJ2-3; TRBD1 matches at 7 bases. The ends lost 1 base at V and 4 bases at J; junction bases unmatched: 14. The CDR3 runs to 18 residues. Germline V gene data show CDR1 as MNHEY and CDR2 as SMNVEV (reference sequence). The CDR3, as DNA: TGTGCCAGCAGTTTATGGGGCAGGGGGACACTAACAGCAGATACGCAGTATTTT. It encodes CASSLWGRGTLTADTQYF.

This clonotype was observed a few times. The chain has TRBV19 and TRBJ2-5; D gene uncertain. CDR3 length: 15 amino acids. V lost 3 bases to trimming and J lost 2 bases, with 13 bases between them. Germline lookup yields CDR1 LNHDA and CDR2 SQIVND (reference sequence). CDR3: CASSIFGQYQETQYF. For the CDR3, the DNA is TGTGCCAGTAGTATTTTCGGCCAGTATCAAGAGACCCAGTACTTC.

Written as DNA, the CDR3 is TGCAGTGCTAGAGATTTAAGGGGGGCGGCTGAAAAACTGTTTTTT. Translating gives CSARDLRGAAEKLFF. The gene calls are TRBV20-1 and TRBJ1-4, with D possibly TRBD1 on 6 matching bases. The CDR3 consists of 15 residues. Trimming left V 0 bases short and J 7 bases short, with 15 bases between. Germline values: CDR1 DFQATT, CDR2 SNEGSKA (reference sequence).

Regarding this clonotype: A much larger clonotype is one base distant, so this may be a read error. The chain couples TRBV5-6 to TRBJ2-1, with 15 nucleotides matching TRBD2. Germline CDR1 and CDR2: SGHDT and YYEEEE. The CDR3 runs 15 residues. This CDR3 reads CAGSYGTSGGNEQFF. CDR3 DNA: TGTGCCGGCAGCTATGGGACTAGCGGGGGGAATGAGCAGTTCTTC.

This clonotype was seen a handful of times. The genes are TRBV5-5 and TRBJ2-5; perhaps TRBD2 as D (5 bases). CDR3 size: 13 residues. Germline V gene lookup returns CDR1 SGHKS and CDR2 YYEKEE (reference sequence). Trimming removed 4 bases from V and 5 bases from J, with 12 bases in between. The CDR3, as DNA: TGTGCCAGCAGCCGGGATTACTGGGAGACCCAGTACTTC. It translates to CASSRDYWETQYF.

J is TRBJ2-7 and V is TRBV7-8; D gene ambiguous. The V and J ends lost 1 base and 2 bases respectively, with 9 bases between them. This CDR3 spans 14 amino acids. The germline gives CDR1 SGHVS, CDR2 FQNEAQ. The CDR3 here is CASSLGYPPYEQYF. The CDR3 DNA reads TGTGCCAGCAGCTTAGGCTACCCTCCCTACGAGCAGTACTTC.

The V call is TRBV15, the J call TRBJ1-4; D unclear. CDR1 is LNHNV and CDR2 is YYDKDF in the germline V gene (reference sequence). CDR3 length: 16 amino acids. V lost 1 base to trimming and J lost 0 bases, with 9 bases between them. CDR3 DNA sequence: TGTGCCACCAGCAGAGGAGTGGGCGCAACTAATGAAAAACTGTTTTTT. It encodes CATSRGVGATNEKLFF. Based on the CDR3 plus reference TRBV15 and TRBJ1-4, the full variable domain is DAMVIQNPRYQVTQFGKPVTLSCSQTLNHNVMYWYQQKSSQAPKLLFHYYDKDFNNEADTPDNFQSRRPNTSFCFLDIRSPGLGDTAMYLCATSRGVGATNEKLFFGSGTQLSVL.

The J gene is TRBJ2-5, the V gene TRBV20-1; D is uncertain. The V gene's germline CDR1 is DFQATT and CDR2 SNEGSKA (reference sequence). The CDR3 runs 17 residues. Deletions cut 0 bases from V and 4 bases from J, with 21 bases between. This chain's CDR3 is CSAREYSQDSAPETQYF. In nucleotides, the CDR3 is TGCAGTGCTAGAGAATATAGCCAAGACTCGGCTCCAGAGACCCAGTACTTC.